This T cell receptor (beta chain) was captured in a study of cytomegalovirus exposure and HLA in healthy donors. Germline CDR1 and CDR2: MGHRA and YSYEKL. This CDR3 has 15 residues. Trimming cost V 5 bases and J 4 bases; bases outside gene matches: 11. The PCR had 60 Vbeta and 13 Jbeta primers. Some clones are missing from TCRdb's copy, which holds only in-frame ones; the method was immunoSEQ multiplex PCR. The sample records more than 110,000 clones, 65% to 85% being singletons. This sequence originates from a man in his late teens or twenties in good health and CMV-seronegative. Sequencing was carried out using PBMCs. The chain couples TRBV4-1 to TRBJ2-7, with 7 bases aligning to TRBD1. In DNA, the CDR3 is TGCGCCAGCAGCTTCGACAGGGAACCCACATACGAGCAGTACTTC. Residues: CASSFDREPTYEQYF.